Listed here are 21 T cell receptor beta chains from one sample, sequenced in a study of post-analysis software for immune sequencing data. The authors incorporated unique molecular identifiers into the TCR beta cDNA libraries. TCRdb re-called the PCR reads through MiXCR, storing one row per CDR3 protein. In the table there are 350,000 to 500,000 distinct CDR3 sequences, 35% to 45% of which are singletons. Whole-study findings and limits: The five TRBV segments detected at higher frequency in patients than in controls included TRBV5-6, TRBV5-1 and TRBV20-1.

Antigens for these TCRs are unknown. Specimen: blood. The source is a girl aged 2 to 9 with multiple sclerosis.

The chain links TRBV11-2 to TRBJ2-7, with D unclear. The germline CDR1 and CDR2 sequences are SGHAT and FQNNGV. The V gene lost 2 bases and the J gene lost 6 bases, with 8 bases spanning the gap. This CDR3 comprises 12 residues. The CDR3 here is CASSLITIEQYF. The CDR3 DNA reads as TGTGCCAGCAGCTTAATTACCATCGAGCAGTACTTC.

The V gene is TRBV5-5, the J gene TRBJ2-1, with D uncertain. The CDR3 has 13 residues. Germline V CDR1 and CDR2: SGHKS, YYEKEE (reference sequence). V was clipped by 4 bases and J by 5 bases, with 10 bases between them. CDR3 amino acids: CASSDGSNNEQFF. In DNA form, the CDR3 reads TGTGCCAGCAGCGACGGATCAAACAATGAGCAGTTCTTC. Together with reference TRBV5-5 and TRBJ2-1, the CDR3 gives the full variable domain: DAGVTQSPTHLIKTRGQQVTLRCSPISGHKSVSWYQQVLGQGPQFIFQYYEKEERGRGNFPDRFSARQFPNYSSELNVNALLLGDSALYLCASSDGSNNEQFFGPGTRLTVL.

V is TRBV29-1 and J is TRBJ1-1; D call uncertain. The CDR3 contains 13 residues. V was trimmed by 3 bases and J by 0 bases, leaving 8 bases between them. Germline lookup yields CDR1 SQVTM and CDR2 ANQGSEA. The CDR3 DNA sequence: TGCAGCGTTGAGCTGGGCATGAACACTGAAGCTTTCTTT. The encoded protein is CSVELGMNTEAFF.

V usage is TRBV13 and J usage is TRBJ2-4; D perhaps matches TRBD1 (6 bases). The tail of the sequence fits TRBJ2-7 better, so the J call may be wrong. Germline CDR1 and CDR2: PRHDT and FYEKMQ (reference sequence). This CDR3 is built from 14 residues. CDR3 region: CASSPGDGAYEQYF. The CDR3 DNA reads TGTGCCAGCAGCCCAGGGGACGGTGCCTACGAGCAGTACTTC.

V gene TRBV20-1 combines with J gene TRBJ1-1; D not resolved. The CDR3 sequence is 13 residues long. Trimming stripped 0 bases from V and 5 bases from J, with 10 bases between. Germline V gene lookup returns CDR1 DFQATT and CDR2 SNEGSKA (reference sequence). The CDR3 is CSARDTARTEAFF. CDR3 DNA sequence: TGCAGTGCTAGAGATACGGCAAGGACTGAAGCTTTCTTT.

The CDR3 loop reads CASSALGVGVTGELFF. The DNA for the CDR3 is TGTGCCAGCAGTGCGCTAGGTGTGGGAGTCACCGGGGAGCTGTTTTTT. The gene calls are TRBV6-6 and TRBJ2-2; D is perhaps TRBD2 (5 bases). Between the trimmed V and J ends, which lost 5 bases and 4 bases, there was a span of 17 bases. The CDR3 spans 16 residues. Germline CDR1 is MNHNY and CDR2 is SVGAGI (reference sequence).

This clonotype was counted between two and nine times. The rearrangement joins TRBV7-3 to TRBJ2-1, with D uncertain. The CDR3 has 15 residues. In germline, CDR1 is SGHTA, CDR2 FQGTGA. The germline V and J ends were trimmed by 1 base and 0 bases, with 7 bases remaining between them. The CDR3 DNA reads TGTGCCAGCAGCTTAATGAGAGACTCCTACAATGAGCAGTTCTTC. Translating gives CASSLMRDSYNEQFF.

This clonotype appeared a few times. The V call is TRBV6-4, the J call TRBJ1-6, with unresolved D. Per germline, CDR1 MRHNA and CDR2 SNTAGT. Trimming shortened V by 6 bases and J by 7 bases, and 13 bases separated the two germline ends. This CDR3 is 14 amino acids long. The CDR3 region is CASSLTEDNSPLHF. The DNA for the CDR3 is TGTGCCAGCAGCCTGACGGAGGACAATTCACCCCTCCACTTT.

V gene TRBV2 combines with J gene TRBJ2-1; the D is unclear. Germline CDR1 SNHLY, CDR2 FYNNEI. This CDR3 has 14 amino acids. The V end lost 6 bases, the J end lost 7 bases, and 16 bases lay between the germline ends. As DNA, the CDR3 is TGTGCCAGCAGAGAAAGTTTTTTGAGGAATGAGCAGTTCTTC. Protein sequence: CASRESFLRNEQFF.

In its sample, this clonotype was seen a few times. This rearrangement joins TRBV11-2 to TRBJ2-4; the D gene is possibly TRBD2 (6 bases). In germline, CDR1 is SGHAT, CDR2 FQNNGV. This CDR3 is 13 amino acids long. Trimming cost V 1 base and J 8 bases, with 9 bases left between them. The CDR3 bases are TGTGCCAGCAGCTTAGGGGGGGTTTACATTCAGTACTTC. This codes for CASSLGGVYIQYF.

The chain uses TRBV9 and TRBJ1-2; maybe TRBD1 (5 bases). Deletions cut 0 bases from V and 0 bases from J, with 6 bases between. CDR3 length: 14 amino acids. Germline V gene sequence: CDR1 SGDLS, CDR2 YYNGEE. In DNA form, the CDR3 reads TGTGCCAGCAGCGTAGGGGACTCTAACTATGGCTACACCTTC. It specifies CASSVGDSNYGYTF.

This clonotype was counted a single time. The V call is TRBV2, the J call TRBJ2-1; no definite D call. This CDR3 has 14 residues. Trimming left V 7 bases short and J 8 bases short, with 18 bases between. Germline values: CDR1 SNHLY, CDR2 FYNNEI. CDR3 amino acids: CASTAYGPRDEQFF. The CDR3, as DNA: TGTGCCAGCACTGCATACGGACCCCGCGATGAGCAGTTCTTC.

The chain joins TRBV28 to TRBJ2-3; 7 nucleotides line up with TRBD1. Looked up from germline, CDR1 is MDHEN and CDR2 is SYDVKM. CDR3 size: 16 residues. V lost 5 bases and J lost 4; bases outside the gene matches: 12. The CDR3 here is CASSGTRTGWADTQYF. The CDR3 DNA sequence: TGTGCCAGCAGTGGCACCAGGACAGGATGGGCAGATACGCAGTATTTT.

In nucleotides, the CDR3 is TGCGCCAGCAGCCACCTTGGGACTAGTGGGGGGGAGCAGTACTTC. Translated, it gives CASSHLGTSGGEQYF. The chain carries TRBV4-3 and TRBJ2-5; 8 bases map to TRBD2. CDR3 length: 15 amino acids. Losses at the gene ends were 3 bases for V and 11 bases for J; bases not matched to a gene: 14. Looked up from germline, CDR1 is LGHNA and CDR2 is YSLEER.

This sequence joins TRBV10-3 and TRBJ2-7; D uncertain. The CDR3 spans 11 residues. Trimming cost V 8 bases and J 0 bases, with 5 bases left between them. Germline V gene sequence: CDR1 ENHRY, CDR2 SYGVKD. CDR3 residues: CAIGVSYEQYF. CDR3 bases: TGTGCCATCGGAGTCTCCTACGAGCAGTACTTC.

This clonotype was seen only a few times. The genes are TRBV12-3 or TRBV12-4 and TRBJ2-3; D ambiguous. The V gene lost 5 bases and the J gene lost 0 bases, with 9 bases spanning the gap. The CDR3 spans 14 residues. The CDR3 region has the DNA TGTGCCAGCAGTCTCCGGGCCAGCACAGATACGCAGTATTTT. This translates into CASSLRASTDTQYF.

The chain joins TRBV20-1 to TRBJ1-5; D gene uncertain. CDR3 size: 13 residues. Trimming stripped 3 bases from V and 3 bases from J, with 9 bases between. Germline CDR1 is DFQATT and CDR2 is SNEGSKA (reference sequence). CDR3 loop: CSASSPTNQPQHF. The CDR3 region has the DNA TGCAGTGCTAGTTCGCCTACCAATCAGCCCCAGCATTTT.

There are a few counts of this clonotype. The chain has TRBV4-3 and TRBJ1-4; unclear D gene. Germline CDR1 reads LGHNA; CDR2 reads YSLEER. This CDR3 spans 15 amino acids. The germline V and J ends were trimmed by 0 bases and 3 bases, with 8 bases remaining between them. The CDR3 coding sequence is TGCGCCAGCAGCCAAGATCCACCCGCTAATGAAAAACTGTTTTTT. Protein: CASSQDPPANEKLFF.

The CDR3 loop reads CSPHTWGRDNYGYTF. The CDR3 DNA reads TGCAGTCCCCATACATGGGGCCGGGACAACTATGGCTACACCTTC. The V and J genes are TRBV20-1 and TRBJ1-2; a weak D match, TRBD1 (5 bases). CDR3 length equals 15 residues. Germline CDR1 is DFQATT and CDR2 is SNEGSKA (reference sequence). Deletions cut 8 bases from V and 2 bases from J, with 21 bases between.

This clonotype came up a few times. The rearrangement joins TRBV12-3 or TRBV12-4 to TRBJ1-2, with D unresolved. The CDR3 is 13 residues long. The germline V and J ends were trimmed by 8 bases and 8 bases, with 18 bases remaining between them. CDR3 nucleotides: TGTGCCAGCCACCGAATTGGTTCCGCCGGCTACACCTTC. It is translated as CASHRIGSAGYTF.

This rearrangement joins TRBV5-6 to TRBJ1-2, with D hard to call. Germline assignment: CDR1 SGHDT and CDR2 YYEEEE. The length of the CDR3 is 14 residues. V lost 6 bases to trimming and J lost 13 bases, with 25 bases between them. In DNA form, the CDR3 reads TGTGCCAGCACTTTGGTGGTGGAGCATGGGTCCGTCACCTTC. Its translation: CASTLVVEHGSVTF. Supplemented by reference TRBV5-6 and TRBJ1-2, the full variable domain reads DAGVTQSPTHLIKTRGQQVTLRCSPKSGHDTVSWYQQALGQGPQFIFQYYEEEERQRGNFPDRFSGHQFPNYSSELNVNALLLGDSALYLCASTLVVEHGSVTFGSGTRLTVV.